This T cell receptor beta chain was documented in a study of PD-1 blockade in classical Hodgkin lymphoma. Patients all relapsed after autologous stem cell transplantation, and there was variation in brentuximab vedotin exposure. Under best response, outcomes were complete response, partial response or progressive disease. Study-level results: Complete responders' diversity at baseline resembled that of newly diagnosed patients.

Comments on this clone: The antigen is unknown.

TCRdb's table, derived via immunoSEQ multiplex PCR, lists solely in-frame clones and lacks some. The table has around 65,000 clones, about 91% seen once. With 5 bases removed from V and 0 bases from J, the gap between germline ends came to 17 bases. Germline lookup yields CDR1 SSHAT and CDR2 FNYEAQ (reference sequence). CDR3 size: 17 residues. The TCR was taken from a human donor with classical Hodgkin lymphoma. The sample in question was peripheral blood mononuclear cells (PBMCs), obtained at baseline. The chain recombines TRBV7-7 with TRBJ2-1, with a weak D call TRBD1 (6 bases). The DNA of the CDR3 is TGTGCCAGCAGCCCCCTTGAGGGGGTCGGCTCCTACAATGAGCAGTTCTTC. It encodes CASSPLEGVGSYNEQFF.